This T cell receptor beta chain appears in the sequencing data of a study of long-term antiretroviral therapy in people with HIV. Samples were assayed with immunoSEQ v3.0 at survey level. The protocol was immunoSEQ multiplex PCR, while the TCRdb copy is restricted to in-frame clones and leaves out a portion. This sample has some 28,000 clones, with roughly 96% found just once. Germline V gene sequence: CDR1 MRHNA, CDR2 SNTAGT. The CDR3 has 14 amino acids. Trimming took 5 bases from V and 10 from J; bases not matched to a gene: 11. Findings of the study overall: For ART adherence, viral resistance and therapy changes, no data were available. Within the repertoire, clones expanded before ART were dominant at all time points.

Note on this clone: Its antigen remains unidentified.

Every one of the donors gave at least one pre-ART PBMC sample and at least two post-ART PBMC samples. The chain joins TRBV6-4 to TRBJ2-1, with 7 bases lining up with TRBD2. Specimen: unsorted PBMCs, collected 6 to 6.5 years after starting antiretroviral therapy. This clonotype was sampled from a man aged 30-40 years with HIV. CDR3 sequence: CASSTETSSYEQFF. The CDR3 DNA reads as TGTGCCAGCAGTACCGAGACTAGCTCGTACGAGCAGTTCTTC.